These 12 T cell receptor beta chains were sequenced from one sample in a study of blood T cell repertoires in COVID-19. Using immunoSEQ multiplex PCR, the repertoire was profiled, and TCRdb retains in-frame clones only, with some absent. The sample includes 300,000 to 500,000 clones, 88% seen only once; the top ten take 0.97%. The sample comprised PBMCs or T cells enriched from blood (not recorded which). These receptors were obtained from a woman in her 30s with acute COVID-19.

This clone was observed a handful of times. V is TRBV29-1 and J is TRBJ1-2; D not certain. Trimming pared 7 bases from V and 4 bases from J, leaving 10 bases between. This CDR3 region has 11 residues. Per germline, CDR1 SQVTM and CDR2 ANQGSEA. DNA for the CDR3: TGCAGCGCGACTAGGACCTATGGCTACACCTTC. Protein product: CSATRTYGYTF.

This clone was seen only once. DNA of the CDR3: TGCGCCAGCAGCCAAGATATGACACCAGCTAACTATGGCTACACCTTC. Residues: CASSQDMTPANYGYTF. The chain couples TRBV4-1 to TRBJ1-2; D remains ambiguous. The CDR3 length is 16 residues. CDR1 is MGHRA and CDR2 is YSYEKL in the germline V gene. Trimming left V 0 bases short and J 0 bases short, with 11 bases between.

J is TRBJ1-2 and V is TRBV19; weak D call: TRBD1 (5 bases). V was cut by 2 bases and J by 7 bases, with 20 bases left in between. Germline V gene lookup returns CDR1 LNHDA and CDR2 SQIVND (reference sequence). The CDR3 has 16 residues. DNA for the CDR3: TGTGCCAGTAGTATAACCCAGACAGCCCGGGCGTCTGGCTACACCTTC. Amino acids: CASSITQTARASGYTF.

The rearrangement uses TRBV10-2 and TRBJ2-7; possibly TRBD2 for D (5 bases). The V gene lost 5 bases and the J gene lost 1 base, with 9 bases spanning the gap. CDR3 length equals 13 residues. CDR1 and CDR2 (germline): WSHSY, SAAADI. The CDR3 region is CASSWGESYEQYF. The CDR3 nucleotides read TGCGCCAGCAGTTGGGGAGAGTCCTACGAGCAGTACTTC.

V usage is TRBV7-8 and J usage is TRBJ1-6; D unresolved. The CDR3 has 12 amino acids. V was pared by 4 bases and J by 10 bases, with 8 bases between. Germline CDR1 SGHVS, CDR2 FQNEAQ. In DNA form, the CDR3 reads TGTGCCAGCAGCTCAACGGAGTCACCCCTCCACTTT. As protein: CASSSTESPLHF.

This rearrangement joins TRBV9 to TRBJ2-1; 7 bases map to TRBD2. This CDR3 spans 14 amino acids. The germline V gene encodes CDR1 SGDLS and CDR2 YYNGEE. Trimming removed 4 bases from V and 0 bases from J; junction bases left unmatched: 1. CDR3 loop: CASSSGGSYNEQFF. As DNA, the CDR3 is TGTGCCAGCAGCTCGGGGGGCTCCTACAATGAGCAGTTCTTC.

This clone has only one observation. CDR3 protein: CSVDGSGVGEKLFF. The CDR3 nucleotides read TGCAGCGTTGACGGCTCAGGGGTCGGGGAAAAACTGTTTTTT. This sequence joins TRBV29-1 and TRBJ1-4, with D possibly being TRBD1 (6 bases). Germline CDR1 and CDR2: SQVTM and ANQGSEA. This CDR3 is built from 14 residues. Trimming cost V 3 bases and J 8 bases, with 16 bases left between them.

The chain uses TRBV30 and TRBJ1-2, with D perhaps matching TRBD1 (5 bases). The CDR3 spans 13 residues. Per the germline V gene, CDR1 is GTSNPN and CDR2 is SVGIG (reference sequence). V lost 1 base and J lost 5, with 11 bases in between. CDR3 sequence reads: CAWSGQTVYGYTF. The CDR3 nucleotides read TGTGCCTGGAGTGGCCAGACAGTATATGGCTACACCTTC.

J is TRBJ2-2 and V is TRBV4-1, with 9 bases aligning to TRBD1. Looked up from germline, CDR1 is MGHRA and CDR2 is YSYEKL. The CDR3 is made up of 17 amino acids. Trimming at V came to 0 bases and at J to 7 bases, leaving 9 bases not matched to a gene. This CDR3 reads CASSQEAGTGPNGELFF. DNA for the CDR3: TGCGCCAGCAGCCAAGAGGCCGGGACAGGGCCCAACGGGGAGCTGTTTTTT.

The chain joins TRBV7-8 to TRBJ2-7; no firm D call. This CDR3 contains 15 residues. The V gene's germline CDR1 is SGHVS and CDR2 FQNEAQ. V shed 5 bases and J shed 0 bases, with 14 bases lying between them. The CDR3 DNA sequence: TGTGCCAGCAGCCCGAGCCTTGATGGCTCCTACGAGCAGTACTTC. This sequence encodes CASSPSLDGSYEQYF.

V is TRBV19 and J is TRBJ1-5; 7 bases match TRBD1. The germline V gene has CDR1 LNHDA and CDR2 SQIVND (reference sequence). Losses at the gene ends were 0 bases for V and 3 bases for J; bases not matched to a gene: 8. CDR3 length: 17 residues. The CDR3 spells CASSIDHDRDDNQPQHF. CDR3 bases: TGTGCCAGTAGTATAGATCACGACAGGGATGACAATCAGCCCCAGCATTTT.

CDR3 loop: CASARGGEQYF. DNA of the CDR3: TGTGCCAGCGCTAGGGGGGGCGAGCAGTACTTC. The chain employs TRBV9 and TRBJ2-7, with a possible D match to TRBD2 (7 bases). CDR1 and CDR2 (germline): SGDLS, YYNGEE. The CDR3 consists of 11 residues. Trimming left V 7 bases short and J 6 bases short, with 11 bases between.